Described below is a single T cell receptor (beta chain) sequence and its context. The data belong to a study of blood T cell repertoires in COVID-19. Across the study: Sources were T cells, B-cell-depleted T cells, or PBMCs; the material itself was cDNA or gDNA.

The method was immunoSEQ multiplex PCR; TCRdb's version includes in-frame clones alone and lacks a portion of them. The profile shows about 230,000 clones, about 90% of them singletons. The ends lost 0 bases at V and 3 bases at J; junction bases unmatched: 15. The CDR3 spans 19 residues. Per the germline V gene, CDR1 is SGHAT and CDR2 is FQNNGV. What was sequenced was peripheral blood. The V gene is TRBV11-2, the J gene TRBJ1-1; 8 nucleotides agree with TRBD1. The clonotype comes from a woman in her sixties or seventies with acute or convalescent COVID-19. Here the CDR3 reads CASSLDLGRGRRGDTEAFF. The CDR3 DNA reads as TGTGCCAGCAGCTTAGATTTAGGCAGGGGGCGCCGTGGGGACACTGAAGCTTTCTTT.